This paragraph covers one TCR beta chain sequence. Its antigen is undetermined. MiXCR, applied by TCRdb to the reads, yields one record per CDR3 protein. The table has about 230,000 distinct CDR3 sequences, roughly 20% seen once. The data derive from a study of T cell repertoires in cytomegalovirus infection. The study, taken as a whole, reports: CMV carriers with the relevant HLA were identified by cumulative public TCR beta family frequency.

The V end lost 2 bases, the J end lost 6 bases, and 10 bases lay between the germline ends. CDR3 size: 13 residues. Germline assignment: CDR1 PRHDT and CDR2 FYEKMQ (reference sequence). This rearrangement joins TRBV13 to TRBJ1-1; possible D gene TRBD1, 5 bases. Sequencing was performed on CD8+ T cells from PBMCs. This TCR was recovered from a human donor in good health (CMV status not recorded). Some clones in this sample may be carry-over from other donors' samples. This CDR3 reads CASSLRGEPEAFF. The CDR3 nucleotides read TGTGCCAGCAGCTTACGAGGGGAACCTGAAGCTTTCTTT. Looking up the rest from reference TRBV13 and TRBJ1-1 gives the full variable domain: AAGVIQSPRHLIKEKRETATLKCYPIPRHDTVYWYQQGPGQDPQFLISFYEKMQSDKGSIPDRFSAQQFSDYHSELNMSSLELGDSALYFCASSLRGEPEAFFGQGTRLTVV.